The rows below give T cell receptor beta chains drawn from one sample of a study of tumor-infiltrating lymphocytes in primary liver carcinoma. One entry per CDR3 protein, called by TCRdb with MiXCR from the multiplex PCR reads. The sample consists of 300,000 to 350,000 distinct CDR3 sequences, almost 60% of them appearing once. Sample: peripheral blood. These receptors were obtained from a woman in her twenties or thirties with primary liver carcinoma and hepatitis B virus infection. CDR3s include the opening cysteine and the closing phenylalanine or tryptophan. A D gene is named only where the DNA matches it firmly. Not every row has a clone size; where given, it reads once, few, many or a size class.

J | V | size | D | DNA | CDR3
TRBJ1-2 | TRBV6-1 | many | - | TGTGCCAGCAGTGAAGCGCTGTGGGGCCTCTATGGCTACACCTTC | CASSEALWGLYGYTF
TRBJ2-1 | TRBV5-4 | - | TRBD1 | TGTGCCAGCGGCTTGGCCGCTGGACAGGATAGGAATGAGCAGTTCTTC | CASGLAAGQDRNEQFF
TRBJ2-1 | TRBV4-1 | - | - | TGTGCCAGCAGCCAGAGGTTGGCGCAGTTCTTC | CASSQRLAQFF
TRBJ1-1 | TRBV6-1 | - | - | TGTGCCAGCAGTGAAGGTTCACGAAACACTGAAGCTTTCTTT | CASSEGSRNTEAFF
TRBJ1-1 | TRBV30 | few | - | TGTGCCTGGGGGGCCAGCAACACTGAAGCTTTCTTT | CAWGASNTEAFF
TRBJ2-7 | TRBV7-8 | - | - | TGTGCCAGCAGCTTAGCCGGTAGGAACGAGCACTACTTC | CASSLAGRNEHYF
TRBJ1-5 | TRBV7-9 | - | TRBD1 | TGTGCCAGCAGCTCAACAGGGGAAGCCCAGCATTTT | CASSSTGEAQHF
TRBJ2-7 | TRBV30 | - | TRBD2 | TGTGCCTGGAGTACATACGGGAGGGAGCAGTACTTC | CAWSTYGREQYF
TRBJ2-7 | TRBV11-2 | - | - | TGTGCCAGCAGCTTAGAGGTCCCAGGACAGATCCCTTTATTCTACGAGCAGTACTTC | CASSLEVPGQIPLFYEQYF
TRBJ1-1 | TRBV4-3 | - | - | TGCGCCTGCAGCTCCCGCCAACTGATAGGGGGCACTGAAGCTTTCTTT | CACSSRQLIGGTEAFF
TRBJ2-2 | TRBV11-3 | many | - | TGTGCCAGCAGGTCTGCAGGGACGAACACCGGGGAGCTGTTTTTT | CASRSAGTNTGELFF
TRBJ2-1 | TRBV11-3 | many | - | TGTGCCAGCAGCTTAGTATGGCGGGAATCCTACAATGAGCAGTTCTTC | CASSLVWRESYNEQFF
TRBJ2-7 | TRBV6-5 | many | - | TGTGCCAGCAGTTATGATAAGGGCTCTTACGAGCAGTACTTC | CASSYDKGSYEQYF
TRBJ1-6 | TRBV6-5 | - | TRBD1 | TGTGCCAGCAGCGGACAGGGCCGGATCTTGGCCCTCCACTTT | CASSGQGRILALHF
TRBJ1-2 | TRBV4-1 | few | - | TGCGCCAGCAGCCTTTACGCGGCAGGGACTAGGTATGGCTACACCTTC | CASSLYAAGTRYGYTF
TRBJ2-1 | TRBV12-3/TRBV12-4 | - | TRBD2 | TGTGCCAGCAGGGGGGATACTAGCGGGAGGGCCCAGTTCTTC | CASRGDTSGRAQFF
TRBJ1-1 | TRBV6-1 | few | TRBD1 | TGTGCCAGCAGTGAAGATTCCAGGGGGGACACTGAAGCTTTCTTT | CASSEDSRGDTEAFF
TRBJ2-7 | TRBV5-5 | - | TRBD1 | TGTGCCAGCAGCTTGATGGGACAGCTCTCCTACGAGCAGTACTTC | CASSLMGQLSYEQYF
TRBJ2-7 | TRBV5-6 | few | - | TGTGCCAGCAGCTTGTGGCTCCTGTCCTACGAGCAGTACTTC | CASSLWLLSYEQYF
TRBJ2-1 | TRBV4-3 | - | TRBD2 | TGCGCCAGCAGCCAACCGTCTAGCGGTATTAAAGAGCAGTTCTTC | CASSQPSSGIKEQFF
TRBJ1-1 | TRBV6-6 | - | - | TGTGCCAGCAGTTGCTCTTCAGGGATGAACACTGAAGCTTTCTTT | CASSCSSGMNTEAFF
TRBJ2-1 | TRBV12-5 | - | TRBD2 | TGTGCTAGTGGTTTGATCCGTAGCGGGAGTAAGAATGAGCAGTTCTTC | CASGLIRSGSKNEQFF
TRBJ2-2 | TRBV6-5 | - | - | TGTGCCAGCAGTTACTTGGGACTGCGATCCACCGGGGAGCTGTTTTTT | CASSYLGLRSTGELFF
TRBJ2-2 | TRBV5-6 | - | - | TGTGCCAGCAGTTTTGGGCCTCCCGCCGGGGAGCTGTTTTTT | CASSFGPPAGELFF
TRBJ2-1 | TRBV6-6 | many | - | TGTGCCAGCAGTTACACCTCCTACAATGAGCAGTTCTTC | CASSYTSYNEQFF
TRBJ2-3 | TRBV9 | - | - | TGTGCCAGCAGCGTAGCTCCGGGAGTGGCAGATACGCAGTATTTT | CASSVAPGVADTQYF
TRBJ2-7 | TRBV5-4 | - | - | TGTGCCAGCAGCTTGGCGGGCAGGATCTCCTACGAGCAGTACTTC | CASSLAGRISYEQYF
TRBJ1-1 | TRBV18 | few | - | TGTGCCAGCTCACGACAGGAAAAAGAAGCTTTCTTT | CASSRQEKEAFF
TRBJ2-1 | TRBV11-2 | once | - | TGTGCCAGCAGCTCATCAGGAGACTGGTACAATGAGCAGTTTTTC | CASSSSGDWYNEQFF
TRBJ2-1 | TRBV5-4 | few | TRBD1 | TGTGCCAGCAGCCCCAGACAGGGACCCTACAATGAGCAGTTCTTC | CASSPRQGPYNEQFF
TRBJ2-3 | TRBV5-1 | - | - | TGCGCCAGCAGCTTGGTGCTAGCGAGAGCAGATACGCAGTATTTT | CASSLVLARADTQYF
TRBJ2-7 | TRBV11-2 | - | - | TGTGCCAGCAGCTTGAGCCCCTTTAGCTACGAGCGGTATTTC | CASSLSPFSYERYF
TRBJ1-4 | TRBV4-1 | - | - | TGCGCCAGCAGCCAAGTCGATGGGGCGCTTGAAAAAGTGTTTTTT | CASSQVDGALEKVFF
TRBJ2-3 | TRBV7-8 | - | - | TGTGCCAGCAGCTCACTGGTATCAGATGCGCAGTATTTT | CASSSLVSDAQYF
TRBJ1-2 | TRBV14 | few | - | TGTGCCAGCAGCCATACACGTAACTATGGCTACACCTTC | CASSHTRNYGYTF
TRBJ1-1 | TRBV6-2/TRBV6-3 | - | - | TGTGCCAGCAGTTACAGGATTGGGGGGCGGTTGAACACTGAAGCTTTCTTT | CASSYRIGGRLNTEAFF
TRBJ2-1 | TRBV6-6 | - | TRBD2 | TGTGCCAGCAGCTACCCTCCGGGGACTAGCGGGATCAATGAGCAGTTCTTC | CASSYPPGTSGINEQFF
TRBJ2-2 | TRBV5-8 | few | - | TGTGCCAGCAGCTCGGCGACTAGGCGAAACACCGGGGAGCTGTTTTTT | CASSSATRRNTGELFF
TRBJ2-1 | TRBV11-2 | many | - | TGTGCCAGCAGTTACAGTCAATTCACCTACAATGAGCAGTTCTTC | CASSYSQFTYNEQFF
TRBJ2-6 | TRBV5-1 | - | TRBD1 | TGCGCCAGCAGCAGACAGGGGAGAGAGAGGGCCAACGTCCCGACTTTC | CASSRQGRERANVPTF
TRBJ2-2 | TRBV7-8 | many | - | TGTGCCAGCAGCCCCGGACTAACAACGAACACCGGGGAGCTGTTTTTT | CASSPGLTTNTGELFF
TRBJ2-3 | TRBV6-6 | many | TRBD1 | TGTGCCAGCAGTTACGCGGGACAGGGTACGCAGTATTTT | CASSYAGQGTQYF
TRBJ2-5 | TRBV7-8 | - | TRBD2 | TGTGCCAGCAGCAAAAAAGGGAGCGGGACCCAAGAGACCCAGTACTTC | CASSKKGSGTQETQYF
TRBJ2-1 | TRBV11-2 | once | - | TGTGCCAGGAGCCAGACCGGGACCTCAGAGCAGTTCTTC | CARSQTGTSEQFF
TRBJ2-7 | TRBV12-3/TRBV12-4 | once | - | TGTGCCAGCAGTTTAAGGGGGAGGGCCAACGAGCAGTACTTC | CASSLRGRANEQYF
TRBJ1-2 | TRBV2 | few | TRBD1 | TGTGCCAGCAGTTCGGACAGGGATTATGGCTACACCTTC | CASSSDRDYGYTF
TRBJ1-1 | TRBV4-3 | many | - | TGCGCCAGCAGCCAAGGAAGGAACACTGAAGCTTTCTTT | CASSQGRNTEAFF
TRBJ2-3 | TRBV7-8 | many | - | TGTGCCAGCAGCTTACGGACGCTAGATACGCAGTATTTT | CASSLRTLDTQYF
TRBJ2-6 | TRBV30 | few | TRBD2 | TGTGCCTGGAGTCGGGGGGGCTTCTCTGGGGCCAACGTCCTGACTTTC | CAWSRGGFSGANVLTF
TRBJ1-1 | TRBV6-6 | - | - | TGTGCCTCGCACCTCAGGTGGGCGGACACTGAAGCTTTCTTT | CASHLRWADTEAFF
TRBJ1-2 | TRBV6-5 | once | - | TGTGTCAGCAGTGAAGTCCTGGGAGTCTATGGCTACACCTTC | CVSSEVLGVYGYTF
TRBJ2-2 | TRBV28 | - | - | TGTGCCAGCAGGGAGGGGGCGGACACCGGGGAGCTGTTTTTT | CASREGADTGELFF
TRBJ2-1 | TRBV12-3/TRBV12-4 | few | - | TGTGCCAGCAACCAAATGAACCTCGGCAATGAGCAGTTCTTC | CASNQMNLGNEQFF
TRBJ2-5 | TRBV7-9 | few | TRBD2 | TGTGCCAGCAGCTTAGCAGGAGGCGGGAGTAGCGAGCAAGAGACCCAGTACTTC | CASSLAGGGSSEQETQYF
TRBJ1-5 | TRBV11-2 | - | - | TGTGTCGGCAGCTTGGGTACTAATCAGCCCCAGCATTTT | CVGSLGTNQPQHF